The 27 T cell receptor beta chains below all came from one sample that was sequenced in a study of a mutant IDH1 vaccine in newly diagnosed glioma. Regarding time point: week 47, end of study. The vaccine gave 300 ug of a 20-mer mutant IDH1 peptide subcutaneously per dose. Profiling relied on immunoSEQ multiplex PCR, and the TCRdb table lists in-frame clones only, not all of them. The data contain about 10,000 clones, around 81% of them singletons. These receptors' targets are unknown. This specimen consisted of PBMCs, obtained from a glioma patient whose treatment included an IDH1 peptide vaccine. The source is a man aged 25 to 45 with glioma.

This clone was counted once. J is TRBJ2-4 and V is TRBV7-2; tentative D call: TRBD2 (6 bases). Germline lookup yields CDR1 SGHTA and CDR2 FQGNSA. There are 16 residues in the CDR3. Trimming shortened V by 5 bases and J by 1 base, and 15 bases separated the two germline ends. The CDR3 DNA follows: TGTGCCAGCAGCCGGGAGCCCCAGCGGGCCAAAAACATTCAGTACTTC. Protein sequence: CASSREPQRAKNIQYF. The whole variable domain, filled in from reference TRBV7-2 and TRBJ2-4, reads GAGVSQSPSNKVTEKGKDVELRCDPISGHTALYWYRQSLGQGLEFLIYFQGNSAPDKSGLPSDRFSAERTGGSVSTLTIQRTQQEDSAVYLCASSREPQRAKNIQYFGAGTRLSVL.

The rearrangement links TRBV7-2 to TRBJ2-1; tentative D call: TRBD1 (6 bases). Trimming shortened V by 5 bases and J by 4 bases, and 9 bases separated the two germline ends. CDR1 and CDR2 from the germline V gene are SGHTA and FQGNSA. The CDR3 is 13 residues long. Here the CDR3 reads CASSNGQYNEQFF. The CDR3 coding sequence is TGTGCCAGCAGCAACGGACAGTACAATGAGCAGTTCTTC.

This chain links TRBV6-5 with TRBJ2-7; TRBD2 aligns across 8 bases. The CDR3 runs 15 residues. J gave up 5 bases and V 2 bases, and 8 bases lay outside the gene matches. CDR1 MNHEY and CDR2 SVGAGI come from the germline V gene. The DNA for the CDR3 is TGTGCCAGCAGTTACCAGCGGGGGACTAGAGACGAGCAGTACTTC. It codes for CASSYQRGTRDEQYF.

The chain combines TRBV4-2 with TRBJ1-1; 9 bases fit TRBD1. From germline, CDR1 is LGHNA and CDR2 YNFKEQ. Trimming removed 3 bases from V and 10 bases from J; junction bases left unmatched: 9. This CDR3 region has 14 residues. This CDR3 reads CASSQTTTGGSAFF. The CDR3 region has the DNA TGTGCCAGCAGCCAGACCACCACAGGGGGCTCAGCTTTCTTT.

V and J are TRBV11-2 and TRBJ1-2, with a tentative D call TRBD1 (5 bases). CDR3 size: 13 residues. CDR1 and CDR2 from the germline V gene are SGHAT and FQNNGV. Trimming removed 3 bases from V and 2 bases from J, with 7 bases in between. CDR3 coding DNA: TGTGCCAGCAGCTTGGGGGGAAACTATGGCTACACCTTC. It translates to CASSLGGNYGYTF.

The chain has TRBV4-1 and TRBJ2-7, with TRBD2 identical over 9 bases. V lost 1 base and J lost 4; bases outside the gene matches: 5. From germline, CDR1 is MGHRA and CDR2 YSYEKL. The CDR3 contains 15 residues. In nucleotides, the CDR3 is TGCGCCAGCAGCCAAGCAGCAGCGGGAGGTTACGAGCAGTACTTC. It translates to CASSQAAAGGYEQYF.

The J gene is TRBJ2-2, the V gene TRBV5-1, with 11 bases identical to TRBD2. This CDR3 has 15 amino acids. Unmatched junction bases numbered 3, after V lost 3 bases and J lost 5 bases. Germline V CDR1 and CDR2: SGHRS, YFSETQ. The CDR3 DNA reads TGCGCCAGCAGCTGGGGACTAGCGGCGACCGGGGAGCTGTTTTTT. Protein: CASSWGLAATGELFF.

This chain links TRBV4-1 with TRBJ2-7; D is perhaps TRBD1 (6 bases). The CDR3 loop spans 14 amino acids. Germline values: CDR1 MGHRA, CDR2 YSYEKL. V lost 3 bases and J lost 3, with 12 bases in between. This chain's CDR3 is CASSHPGQRYEQYF. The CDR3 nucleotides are TGCGCCAGCAGCCACCCCGGACAGCGCTACGAGCAGTACTTC.

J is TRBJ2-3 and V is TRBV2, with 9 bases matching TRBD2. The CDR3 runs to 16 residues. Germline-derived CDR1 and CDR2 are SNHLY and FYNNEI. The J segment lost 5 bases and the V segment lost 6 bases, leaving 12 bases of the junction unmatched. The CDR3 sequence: CASSGKPGLARDTQYF. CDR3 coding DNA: TGTGCCAGCAGCGGTAAACCGGGACTAGCAAGAGATACGCAGTATTTT.

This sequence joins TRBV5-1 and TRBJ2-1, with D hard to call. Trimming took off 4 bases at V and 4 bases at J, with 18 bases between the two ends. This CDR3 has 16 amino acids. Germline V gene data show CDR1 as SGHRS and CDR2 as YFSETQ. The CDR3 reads CASSTEGHRAYNEQFF. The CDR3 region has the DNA TGCGCCAGCAGCACTGAAGGTCACCGGGCATACAATGAGCAGTTCTTC.

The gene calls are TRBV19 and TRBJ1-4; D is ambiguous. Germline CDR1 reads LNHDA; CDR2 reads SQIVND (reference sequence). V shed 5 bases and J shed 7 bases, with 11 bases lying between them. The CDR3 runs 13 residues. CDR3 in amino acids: CASSPRTGEKLFF. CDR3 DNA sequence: TGTGCCAGTAGTCCCAGGACGGGTGAAAAACTGTTTTTT.

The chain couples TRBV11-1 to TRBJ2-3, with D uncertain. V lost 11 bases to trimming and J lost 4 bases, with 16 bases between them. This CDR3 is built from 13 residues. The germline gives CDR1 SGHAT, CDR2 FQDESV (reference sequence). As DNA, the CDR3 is TGTGCCTCTTCACTCATCGCCGCAGATACGCAGTATTTT. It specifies CASSLIAADTQYF.

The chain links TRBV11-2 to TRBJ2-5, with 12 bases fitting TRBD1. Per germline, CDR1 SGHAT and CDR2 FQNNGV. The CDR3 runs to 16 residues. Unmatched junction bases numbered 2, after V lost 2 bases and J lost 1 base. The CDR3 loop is CASSLWDRGLQETQYF. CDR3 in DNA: TGTGCCAGCAGCTTATGGGACAGGGGGCTCCAAGAGACCCAGTACTTC.

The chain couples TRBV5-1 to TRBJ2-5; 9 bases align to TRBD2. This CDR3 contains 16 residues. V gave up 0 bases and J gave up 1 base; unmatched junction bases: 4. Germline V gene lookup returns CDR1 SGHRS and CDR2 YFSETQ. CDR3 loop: CASSLEPSGAQETQYF. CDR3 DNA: TGCGCCAGCAGCTTGGAGCCTAGCGGGGCCCAAGAGACCCAGTACTTC.

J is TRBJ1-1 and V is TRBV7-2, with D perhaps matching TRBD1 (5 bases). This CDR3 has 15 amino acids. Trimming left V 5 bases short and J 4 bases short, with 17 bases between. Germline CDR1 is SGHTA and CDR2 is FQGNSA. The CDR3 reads CASSPTGGGGTEAFF. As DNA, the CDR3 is TGTGCCAGCAGCCCGACGGGTGGGGGGGGCACTGAAGCTTTCTTT.

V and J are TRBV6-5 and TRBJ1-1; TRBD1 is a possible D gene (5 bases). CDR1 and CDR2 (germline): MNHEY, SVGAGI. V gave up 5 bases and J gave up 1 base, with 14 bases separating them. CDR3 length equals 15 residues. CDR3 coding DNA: TGTGCCAGCAGTCCTGGGGGGACTTGGAACACTGAAGCTTTCTTT. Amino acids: CASSPGGTWNTEAFF.

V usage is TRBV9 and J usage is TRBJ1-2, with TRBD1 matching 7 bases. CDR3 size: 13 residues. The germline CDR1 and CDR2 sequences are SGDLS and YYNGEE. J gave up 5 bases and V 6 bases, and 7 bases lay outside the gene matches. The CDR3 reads CASIGRGRYGYTF. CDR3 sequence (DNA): TGTGCCAGCATTGGCAGGGGGAGGTATGGCTACACCTTC.

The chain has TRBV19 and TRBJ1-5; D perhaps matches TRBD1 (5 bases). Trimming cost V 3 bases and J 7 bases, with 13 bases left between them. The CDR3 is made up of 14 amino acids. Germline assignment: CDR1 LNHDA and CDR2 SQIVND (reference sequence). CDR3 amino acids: CASSILGVGQPQHF. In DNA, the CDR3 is TGTGCCAGTAGTATCTTAGGGGTGGGACAGCCCCAGCATTTT.

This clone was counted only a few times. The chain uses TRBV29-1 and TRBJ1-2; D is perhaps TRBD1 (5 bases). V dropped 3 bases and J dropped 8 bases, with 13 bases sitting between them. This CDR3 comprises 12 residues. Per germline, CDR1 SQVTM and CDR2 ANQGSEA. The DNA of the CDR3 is TGCAGCGTTGAGAGGCAGGGAGGAGGCTACACCTTC. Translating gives CSVERQGGGYTF. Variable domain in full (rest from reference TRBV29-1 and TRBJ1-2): SAVISQKPSRDICQRGTSLTIQCQVDSQVTMMFWYRQQPGQSLTLIATANQGSEATYESGFVIDKFPISRPNLTFSTLTVSNMSPEDSSIYLCSVERQGGGYTFGSGTRLTVV.

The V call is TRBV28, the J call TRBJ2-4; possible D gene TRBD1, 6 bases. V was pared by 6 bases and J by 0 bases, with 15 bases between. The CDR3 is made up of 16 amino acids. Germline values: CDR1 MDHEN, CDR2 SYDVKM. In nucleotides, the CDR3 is TGTGCCAGCAGCCTAACAGGGTCCATAGCCAAAAACATTCAGTACTTC. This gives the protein CASSLTGSIAKNIQYF.

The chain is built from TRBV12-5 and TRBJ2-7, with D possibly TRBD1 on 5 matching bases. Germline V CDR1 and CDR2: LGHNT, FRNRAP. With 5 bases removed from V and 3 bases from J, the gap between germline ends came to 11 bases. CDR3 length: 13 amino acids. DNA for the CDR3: TGTGCTAGTGGTCTTTTCGACAGCTACGAGCAGTACTTC. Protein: CASGLFDSYEQYF.

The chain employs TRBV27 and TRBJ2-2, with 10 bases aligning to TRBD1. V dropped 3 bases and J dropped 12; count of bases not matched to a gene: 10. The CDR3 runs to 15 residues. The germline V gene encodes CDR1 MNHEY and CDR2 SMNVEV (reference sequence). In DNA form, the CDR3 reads TGTGCCAGCAGTTTCTCCCGGGACAGGGGAATGAAGCTGTTTTTT. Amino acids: CASSFSRDRGMKLFF.

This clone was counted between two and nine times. The CDR3 sequence is CAIKSQHGDTEAFF. Here the CDR3 DNA reads TGTGCCATCAAGTCCCAGCACGGGGACACTGAAGCTTTCTTT. The V and J genes are TRBV10-3 and TRBJ1-1, with D unclear. The germline V gene encodes CDR1 ENHRY and CDR2 SYGVKD. The CDR3 is 14 amino acids. The V and J ends lost 7 bases and 3 bases respectively, with 15 bases between them.

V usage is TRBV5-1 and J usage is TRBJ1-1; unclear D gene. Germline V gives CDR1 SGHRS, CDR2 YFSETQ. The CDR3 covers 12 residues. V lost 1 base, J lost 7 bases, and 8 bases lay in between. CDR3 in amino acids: CASSLTQFEAFF. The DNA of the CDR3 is TGCGCCAGCAGCTTGACCCAGTTTGAAGCTTTCTTT. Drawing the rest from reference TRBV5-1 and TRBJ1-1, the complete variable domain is KAGVTQTPRYLIKTRGQQVTLSCSPISGHRSVSWYQQTPGQGLQFLFEYFSETQRNKGNFPGRFSGRQFSNSRSEMNVSTLELGDSALYLCASSLTQFEAFFGQGTRLTVV.

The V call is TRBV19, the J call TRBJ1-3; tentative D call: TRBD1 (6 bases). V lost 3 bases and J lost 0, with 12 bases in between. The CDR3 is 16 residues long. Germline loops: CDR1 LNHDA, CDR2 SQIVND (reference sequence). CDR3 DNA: TGTGCCAGTAGTATCCCCGGACAGACCTCTGGAAACACCATATATTTT. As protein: CASSIPGQTSGNTIYF.

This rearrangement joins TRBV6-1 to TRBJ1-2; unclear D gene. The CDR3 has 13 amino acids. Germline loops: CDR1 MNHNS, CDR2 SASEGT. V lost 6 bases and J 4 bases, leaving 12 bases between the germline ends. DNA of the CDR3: TGTGCCAGCAGGCCATCCGGGGTCTATGGCTACACCTTC. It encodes CASRPSGVYGYTF.

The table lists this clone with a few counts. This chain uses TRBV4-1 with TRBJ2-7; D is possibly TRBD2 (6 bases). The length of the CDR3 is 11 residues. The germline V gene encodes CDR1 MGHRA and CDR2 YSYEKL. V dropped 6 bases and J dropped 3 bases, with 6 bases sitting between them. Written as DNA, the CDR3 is TGCGCCAGCAGTAGCGGCTACGAGCAGTACTTC. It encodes CASSSGYEQYF.